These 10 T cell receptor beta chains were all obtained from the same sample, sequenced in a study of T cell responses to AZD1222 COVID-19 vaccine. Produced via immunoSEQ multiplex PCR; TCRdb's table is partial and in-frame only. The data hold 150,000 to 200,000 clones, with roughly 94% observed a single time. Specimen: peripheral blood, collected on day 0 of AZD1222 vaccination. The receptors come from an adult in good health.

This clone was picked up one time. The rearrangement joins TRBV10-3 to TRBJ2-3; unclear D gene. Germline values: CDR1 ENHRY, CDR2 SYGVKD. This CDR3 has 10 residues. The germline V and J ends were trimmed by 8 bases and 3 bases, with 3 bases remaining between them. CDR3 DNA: TGTGCCATCGCGACAGATACGCAGTATTTT. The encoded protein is CAIATDTQYF.

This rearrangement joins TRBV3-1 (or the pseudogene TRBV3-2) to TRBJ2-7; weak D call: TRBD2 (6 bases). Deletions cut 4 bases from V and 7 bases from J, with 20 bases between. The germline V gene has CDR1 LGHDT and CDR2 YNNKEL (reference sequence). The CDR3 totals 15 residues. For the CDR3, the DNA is TGTGCCAGCAGCCTTGGCGGGACGCCCTCGGGAGAGCAGTACTTC. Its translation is CASSLGGTPSGEQYF.

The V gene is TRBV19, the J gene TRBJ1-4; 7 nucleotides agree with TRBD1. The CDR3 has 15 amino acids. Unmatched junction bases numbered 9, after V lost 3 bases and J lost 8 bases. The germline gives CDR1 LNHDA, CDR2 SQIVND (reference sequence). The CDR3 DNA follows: TGTGCCAGTAGTATTTATGGGACAGCAAACGAAAAACTGTTTTTT. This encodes CASSIYGTANEKLFF.

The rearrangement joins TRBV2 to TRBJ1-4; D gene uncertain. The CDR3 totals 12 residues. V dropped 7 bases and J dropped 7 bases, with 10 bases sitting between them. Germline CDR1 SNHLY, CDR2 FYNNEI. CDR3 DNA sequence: TGTGCCAGCATCGGGTCGGGTGAAAAACTGTTTTTT. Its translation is CASIGSGEKLFF.

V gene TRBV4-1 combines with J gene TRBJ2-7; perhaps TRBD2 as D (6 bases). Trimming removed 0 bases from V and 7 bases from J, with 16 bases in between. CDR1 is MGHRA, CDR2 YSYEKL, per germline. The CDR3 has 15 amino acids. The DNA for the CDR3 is TGCGCCAGCAGCCAAGATCTTGCCGGGGGTAGGGAGCAGTACTTC. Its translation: CASSQDLAGGREQYF.

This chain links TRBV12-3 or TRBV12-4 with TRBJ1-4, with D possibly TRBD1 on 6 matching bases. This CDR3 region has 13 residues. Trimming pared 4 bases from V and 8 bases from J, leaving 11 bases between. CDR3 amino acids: CASSSRGGEKLFF. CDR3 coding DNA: TGTGCCAGCAGTTCCAGGGGCGGGGAAAAACTGTTTTTT.

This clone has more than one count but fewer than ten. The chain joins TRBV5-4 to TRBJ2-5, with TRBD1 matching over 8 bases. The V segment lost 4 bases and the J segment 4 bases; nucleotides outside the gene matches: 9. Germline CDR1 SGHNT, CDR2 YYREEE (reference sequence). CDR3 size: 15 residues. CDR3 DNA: TGTGCCAGCAGCCCGTGGTCCGGGACAGGAGAGACCCAGTACTTC. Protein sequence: CASSPWSGTGETQYF. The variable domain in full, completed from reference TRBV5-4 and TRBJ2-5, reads ETGVTQSPTHLIKTRGQQVTLRCSSQSGHNTVSWYQQALGQGPQFIFQYYREEENGRGNFPPRFSGLQFPNYSSELNVNALELDDSALYLCASSPWSGTGETQYFGPGTRLLVL.

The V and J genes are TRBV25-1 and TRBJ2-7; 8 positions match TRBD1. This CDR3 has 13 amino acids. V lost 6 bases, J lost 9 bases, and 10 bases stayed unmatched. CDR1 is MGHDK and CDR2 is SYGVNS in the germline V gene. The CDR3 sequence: CASSETQTGGQYF. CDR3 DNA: TGTGCCAGCAGCGAGACCCAAACAGGGGGGCAGTACTTC.

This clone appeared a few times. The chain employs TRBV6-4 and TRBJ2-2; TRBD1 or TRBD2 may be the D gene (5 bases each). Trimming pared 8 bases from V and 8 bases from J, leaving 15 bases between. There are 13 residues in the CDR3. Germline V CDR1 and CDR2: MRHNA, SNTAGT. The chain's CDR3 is CASGDGDRGELFF. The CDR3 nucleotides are TGTGCCAGCGGGGACGGAGACCGAGGGGAGCTGTTTTTT.

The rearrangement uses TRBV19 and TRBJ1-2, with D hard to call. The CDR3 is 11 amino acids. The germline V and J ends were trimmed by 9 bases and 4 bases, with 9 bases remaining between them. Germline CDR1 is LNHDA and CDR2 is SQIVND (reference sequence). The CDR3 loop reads CASRGSYGYTF. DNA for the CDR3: TGTGCCAGCCGGGGAAGCTATGGCTACACCTTC.